What follows is one T cell receptor (beta chain) and its context. No antigen is known for it. The CDR3 has 15 residues. TCRdb's table, derived via immunoSEQ multiplex PCR, lists solely in-frame clones and lacks some. The sample records some 35,000 clones, around 80% being singletons. The source of the sample is a study of OX40 agonist ivuxolimab in advanced cancers. Study details: At doses from 0.01 to 10 mg/kg, patients were given intravenous ivuxolimab every 2 weeks. Partial responses occurred in three patients (one hepatocellular carcinoma, two cutaneous melanoma).

Study-level results: Dosing at 0.1 to 3.0 mg/kg was accompanied by clonal expansion of CD4+ and CD8+ blood T cells by week 6. Among the lowest peripheral clonal expansion occurred in 0.1-3.0 mg/kg partial responders.

This chain uses TRBV1 with TRBJ2-5; TRBD2, as called in the table, went unchecked against the DNA. TRBV1 is labeled a pseudogene. The clonotype comes from an adult with an advanced solid tumor such as melanoma, head and neck, liver or kidney cancer. The input for sequencing was CD4+ or CD8+ T cells sorted from blood, taken in a trial of the OX40 agonist ivuxolimab. CDR3 DNA sequence: TGCACCAGCAGCCTTTCTGGGGGGTTGGGAGAGACCCAGTACTTC. This encodes CTSSLSGGLGETQYF.